Shown below are 30 T cell receptor beta chains from a single sample sequenced in a study of Graves' ophthalmopathy and Graves' hyperthyroidism listed by TCRdb under 2018. TCRdb names Illumina HiSeq 2000 as the instrument used. For repertoire sequencing, TCR beta CDR3 regions were amplified from RNA transcripts. The first round of RT-PCR was done with HTBI primers and the Qiagen OneStep RT-PCR kit, and was followed by a second round of multiplex PCR, then size selection and purification. Using fastp at Q25 and MiXCR, TCRdb reprocessed the public reads and kept productive beta chains. Identical CDR3 protein sequences are pooled into one entry, listed with their most common genes and DNA. The sample records around 1.1 million distinct CDR3 sequences, about two fifths of which are singletons. The ten top clones hold around 10% of the sample. Sample: peripheral blood or thyroid tissue (not recorded which). All receptors derive from an adult man with Graves' hyperthyroidism.

This clonotype was observed at least ten times. This chain links TRBV12-3 or TRBV12-4 with TRBJ1-4; the match to TRBD1 covers 7 bases. V trimming: 6 bases; J trimming: 8 bases; junction bases outside the gene matches: 9. CDR3 size: 14 residues. The CDR3 coding sequence is TGTGCCAGCAGAAATACAGGGGAACGGGAAAAACTGTTTTTT. Translation gives CASRNTGEREKLFF.

Concerning this clonotype: This may come from a read error, since a much larger clone is one base off. This chain links TRBV9 with TRBJ2-5; 10 bases match TRBD2. V lost 4 bases, J lost 2 bases, and 8 bases stayed unmatched. Germline V CDR1 and CDR2: SGDLS, YYNGEE. This CDR3 has 16 amino acids. CDR3 sequence: CASSIRTSGVQETQYF. The CDR3, as DNA: TGTGCCAGCAGCATTAGGACTAGCGGAGTGCAAGAGACCCAGTACTTC.

This clonotype has at least ten counts. The rearrangement joins TRBV7-6 to TRBJ1-1; D is possibly TRBD1 (5 bases). V dropped 4 bases and J dropped 1 base, with 7 bases sitting between them. The CDR3 sequence is 13 residues long. Germline loops: CDR1 SGHVS, CDR2 FNYEAQ. Here the CDR3 DNA reads TGTGCCAGCAGCTACGGACAGAACACTGAAGCTTTCTTT. It translates to CASSYGQNTEAFF.

The rearrangement uses TRBV6-6 and TRBJ2-7; either TRBD1 or TRBD2 may supply D (5 bases each). V lost 2 bases to trimming and J lost 5 bases, with 16 bases between them. The CDR3 length is 15 residues. The germline V gene has CDR1 MNHNY and CDR2 SVGAGI (reference sequence). The CDR3 region has the DNA TGTGCCAGCAGTTACCCGGGACGGGAATTTGACGAGCAGTACTTC. Residues: CASSYPGREFDEQYF.

This clonotype was observed at least ten times. The chain employs TRBV11-2 and TRBJ1-2; D not certain. This CDR3 contains 13 residues. Germline lookup yields CDR1 SGHAT and CDR2 FQNNGV. V gave up 4 bases and J gave up 8 bases, with 14 bases separating them. The CDR3 loop is CASSSRTRQGYTF. For the CDR3, the DNA is TGTGCCAGCAGCTCGAGGACGAGGCAGGGCTACACCTTC.

This clonotype was detected ten times or more. The junction shows a germline mismatch at one end, possibly a read error. The genes are TRBV6-5 and TRBJ2-7, with TRBD2 as a possible D gene (7 bases). CDR1 and CDR2 (germline): MNHEY, SVGAGI. The CDR3 has 12 amino acids. The CDR3 sequence is CASTQGGGEQYF. The CDR3 DNA reads TGCGCCAGCACCCAGGGAGGGGGCGAGCAGTACTTC.

The CDR3 loop reads CASSPLLAGGPEEYF. The CDR3 DNA reads as TGTGCCAGCAGCCCACTACTAGCGGGAGGGCCGGAAGAGTACTTC. The chain is built from TRBV11-2 and TRBJ2-5; 13 bases match TRBD2. CDR1 is SGHAT and CDR2 is FQNNGV in the germline V gene. V trimming: 5 bases; J trimming: 12 bases; junction bases outside the gene matches: 12. There are 15 residues in the CDR3.

The chain recombines TRBV25-1 with TRBJ2-5; D could derive from TRBD1 or TRBD2 (5 bases each). The germline V gene encodes CDR1 MGHDK and CDR2 SYGVNS. This CDR3 has 14 residues. Deletions cut 4 bases from V and 4 bases from J, with 13 bases between. CDR3 DNA sequence: TGTGCCAGCAGTGTTACGGGGCAGGGAGAGACCCAGTACTTC. This encodes CASSVTGQGETQYF. Drawing the rest from reference TRBV25-1 and TRBJ2-5, the complete variable domain is EADIYQTPRYLVIGTGKKITLECSQTMGHDKMYWYQQDPGMELHLIHYSYGVNSTEKGDLSSESTVSRIRTEHFPLTLESARPSHTSQYLCASSVTGQGETQYFGPGTRLLVL.

This clonotype showed up just a few times. V and J are TRBV5-6 and TRBJ2-5; D call uncertain. The CDR3 contains 14 residues. CDR1 is SGHDT, CDR2 YYEEEE, per germline. Trimming stripped 2 bases from V and 3 bases from J, with 11 bases between. For the CDR3, the DNA is TGTGCCAGCAGCTTACTTGGACCCAAAGAGACCCAGTACTTC. Translated, it gives CASSLLGPKETQYF.

The rearrangement joins TRBV12-3 or TRBV12-4 to TRBJ2-7; a weak D match, TRBD2 (6 bases). The CDR3 consists of 15 residues. With 5 bases removed from V and 9 bases from J, the gap between germline ends came to 23 bases. The DNA of the CDR3 is TGTGCCAGCAGTCCCCCTGGGAGGAGCTCGGAAGGGCAGTACTTC. Residues: CASSPPGRSSEGQYF.

This clonotype came up many times. The chain carries TRBV2 and TRBJ2-7; perhaps TRBD2 as D (5 bases). Trimming pared 3 bases from V and 2 bases from J, leaving 14 bases between. The CDR3 has 15 residues. Germline CDR1 and CDR2: SNHLY and FYNNEI. This chain's CDR3 is CASSDAQGRAYEQYF. DNA of the CDR3: TGTGCCAGCAGTGATGCACAAGGGCGGGCCTACGAGCAGTACTTC.

In this sample, this clonotype turned up many times. The chain couples TRBV15 to TRBJ2-7; D unresolved. Trimming shortened V by 0 bases and J by 7 bases, and 10 bases separated the two germline ends. In germline, CDR1 is LNHNV, CDR2 YYDKDF (reference sequence). The CDR3 is made up of 13 amino acids. In DNA, the CDR3 is TGTGCCACCAGCAGAGACCCGTTCGGGGAGCAGTACTTC. Encoded protein: CATSRDPFGEQYF.

The V call is TRBV10-3, the J call TRBJ2-5, with 7 nucleotides matching TRBD1. The ends lost 10 bases at V and 1 base at J; junction bases unmatched: 6. The germline V gene encodes CDR1 ENHRY and CDR2 SYGVKD. The CDR3 length is 13 residues. CDR3 in DNA: TGTGCCAGTACAGGGGCGATCCAAGAGACCCAGTACTTC. It is translated as CASTGAIQETQYF.

V is TRBV2 and J is TRBJ1-2; 10 nucleotides line up with TRBD1. The germline CDR1 and CDR2 sequences are SNHLY and FYNNEI. J was trimmed by 8 bases and V by 11 bases; bases with no gene match: 17. The CDR3 is made up of 15 amino acids. The CDR3 protein is CAWSEPGQGRRGYTF. The DNA of the CDR3 is TGTGCCTGGAGTGAGCCGGGACAGGGGAGGCGAGGCTACACCTTC.

This clonotype was recorded at least ten times. This chain uses TRBV6-5 with TRBJ2-2; TRBD1 matches at 8 bases. After removal of 6 bases from V and 6 bases from J, the junction contained 6 bases not matched to a gene. CDR3 length: 14 residues. CDR1 is MNHEY and CDR2 is SVGAGI in the germline V gene. CDR3 amino acids: CASSRTGIPGELFF. The CDR3 DNA reads as TGTGCCAGCAGCAGGACAGGGATTCCCGGGGAGCTGTTTTTT.

This clonotype was seen ten or more times. The gene calls are TRBV24-1 and TRBJ1-4; 9 nucleotides line up with TRBD1. This CDR3 has 15 amino acids. The germline CDR1 and CDR2 sequences are KGHDR and SFDVKD. Trimming removed 2 bases from V and 8 bases from J; junction bases left unmatched: 5. The CDR3 DNA is TGTGCCACCAGTGATTCGGGACAGGGCGGCGAAAAACTGTTTTTT. This translates into CATSDSGQGGEKLFF.

This clonotype was seen once. A single base separates this from a much larger clone, so it may be a read error. The chain employs TRBV11-1 and TRBJ2-7; either TRBD1 or TRBD2 may fit D (7 bases each). The length of the CDR3 is 14 residues. V was trimmed by 5 bases and J by 7 bases, leaving 18 bases between them. In germline, CDR1 is SGHAT, CDR2 FQDESV (reference sequence). In DNA form, the CDR3 reads TGTGCCAGCAGCGGGACCGGGACAGCGGGAGAGCAGTACTTC. The encoded protein is CASSGTGTAGEQYF.

This clonotype was observed a handful of times. The rearrangement uses TRBV20-1 and TRBJ1-6; 7 bases agree with TRBD1. Germline V gives CDR1 DFQATT, CDR2 SNEGSKA (reference sequence). CDR3 length: 12 residues. With V trimmed by 3 bases and J by 10 bases, 3 bases remained unmatched. The CDR3 sequence: CSASQGVSPLHF. CDR3 bases: TGCAGTGCTAGTCAGGGGGTGTCACCCCTCCACTTT.

This clonotype was seen more than once but under ten times. The chain joins TRBV5-5 to TRBJ1-5; 8 bases map to TRBD1. Trimming cost V 3 bases and J 5 bases; bases outside gene matches: 7. CDR3 length: 15 residues. CDR1 and CDR2 (germline): SGHKS, YYEKEE (reference sequence). CDR3 sequence: CASSSGQGGDQPQHF. CDR3 nucleotide sequence: TGTGCCAGCAGCTCAGGACAGGGTGGGGATCAGCCCCAGCATTTT.

This clonotype was observed at least ten times. V usage is TRBV2 and J usage is TRBJ2-2, with TRBD1 identical over 7 bases. V shed 6 bases, J shed 6 bases, and the junction held 10 bases outside the gene matches. Germline loops: CDR1 SNHLY, CDR2 FYNNEI. The CDR3 is 15 amino acids. The CDR3 region has the DNA TGTGCCAGCAGCCAAAGGGGGCGTGGGGCCGGGGAGCTGTTTTTT. Its protein is CASSQRGRGAGELFF.

Notes on this clonotype: Since a much larger clone is just one base distant, this may be a read error. The chain links TRBV7-2 to TRBJ2-5; D gene unclear. CDR1 SGHTA and CDR2 FQGNSA come from the germline V gene. The CDR3 length is 15 residues. The CDR3 here is CASSQSTGPQETEYF. As DNA, the CDR3 is TGCGCCAGCAGCCAAAGCACCGGGCCGCAAGAGACCGAGTACTTC.

The chain combines TRBV6-6 with TRBJ1-2, with TRBD1 as a possible D gene (6 bases). The CDR3 runs to 16 residues. Between the trimmed V and J ends, which lost 1 base and 6 bases, there was a span of 18 bases. Germline lookup yields CDR1 MNHNY and CDR2 SVGAGI (reference sequence). CDR3 coding DNA: TGTGCCAGCAGTTACTTTTCCGACAGGCGCCCAGATGGCTACACCTTC. Protein product: CASSYFSDRRPDGYTF.

This clonotype was counted at least ten times. The CDR3 protein is CASSEDPPGEKLFF. CDR3 sequence (DNA): TGTGCCAGCAGTGAGGACCCCCCGGGTGAAAAACTGTTTTTT. The genes are TRBV2 and TRBJ1-4; D not certain. V was clipped by 3 bases and J by 7 bases, with 12 bases between them. Germline V gene lookup returns CDR1 SNHLY and CDR2 FYNNEI. The length of the CDR3 is 14 residues.

The table lists this clonotype with many counts. This chain uses TRBV14 with TRBJ1-5, with unresolved D. Trimming left V 1 base short and J 2 bases short, with 12 bases between. This CDR3 is 16 amino acids long. Per the germline V gene, CDR1 is SGHDN and CDR2 is FVKESK. CDR3 in DNA: TGTGCCAGCAGCCAAGGCGGGGTGGCAGGCAATCAGCCCCAGCATTTT. Its translation: CASSQGGVAGNQPQHF.

This clonotype was recorded many times. V is TRBV12-3 or TRBV12-4 and J is TRBJ1-1; D remains unclear. The CDR3 length is 15 residues. Trimming removed 3 bases from V and 0 bases from J, with 11 bases in between. This CDR3 is CASSFAGLMNTEAFF. The DNA for the CDR3 is TGTGCCAGCAGTTTCGCAGGCCTCATGAACACTGAAGCTTTCTTT.

The chain uses TRBV7-2 and TRBJ2-6, with D maybe TRBD2 (5 bases). Germline CDR1 is SGHTA and CDR2 is FQGNSA. The CDR3 is 18 amino acids. The V gene lost 5 bases and the J gene lost 2 bases, with 19 bases spanning the gap. DNA for the CDR3: TGTGCCAGCAGCCAAGAAGGGCCATCGGGGACTGGGGCCAACGTCCTGACTTTC. Its translation: CASSQEGPSGTGANVLTF.

A note on this clonotype: Lacking the conserved final phenylalanine or tryptophan, this CDR3 likely reflects a read error. The DNA is left out, because the CDR3 cannot be placed on it with certainty; the CDR3 is given as TCRdb lists it. The rearrangement links TRBV6-2 or TRBV6-3 to TRBJ2-6; TRBD2, the table's D call, lacks a check against the DNA. The CDR3 length equals 11 residues, ends included. Germline CDR1 is MNHEY and CDR2 is SVGEGT. CDR3 amino acids: CASCPGLTPNT.

The V and J genes are TRBV25-1 and TRBJ1-2; D is unclear. The germline gives CDR1 MGHDK, CDR2 SYGVNS. CDR3 length equals 14 residues. V was cut by 8 bases and J by 1 base, with 14 bases left in between. In nucleotides, the CDR3 is TGTGCCAGCTTAGCGGGGATCCTTAACTATGGCTACACCTTC. It specifies CASLAGILNYGYTF.

The rearrangement joins TRBV7-8 to TRBJ2-2; 10 bases agree with TRBD2. V lost 5 bases and J lost 7; bases outside the gene matches: 4. This CDR3 region has 14 residues. The germline gives CDR1 SGHVS, CDR2 FQNEAQ. CDR3 DNA sequence: TGTGCCAGCAGCCAGGGACTAGCGTACGGGGAGCTGTTTTTT. It specifies CASSQGLAYGELFF.

This chain connects TRBV7-8 to TRBJ1-5, with D possibly TRBD1 on 5 matching bases. CDR3 length: 15 amino acids. Germline loops: CDR1 SGHVS, CDR2 FQNEAQ. V lost 7 bases, J lost 5 bases, and 18 bases lay in between. The CDR3 loop is CASNQGFQGYQPQHF. In DNA form, the CDR3 reads TGTGCCAGCAACCAAGGCTTTCAGGGATATCAGCCCCAGCATTTT.